A selection of T cell receptor beta chains follows, all from one sample in a study of technical replicates of blood from several donors. The protocol was immunoSEQ multiplex PCR, while the TCRdb copy is restricted to in-frame clones and leaves out a portion. The repertoire holds some 77,000 clones, with approximately 93% as singletons. Input material: T cells isolated from PBMCs. Receptors were obtained from a human donor in good health. The CDR3 runs from the conserved cysteine through the conserved F or W. D genes are given only for firm matches. Clone size appears in some rows only: once, few, many, or a class for an expanded clone.

CDR3 protein: CASSSRDRDEAFF
CDR3 DNA: TGTGCCAGCAGCTCCCGGGACAGGGATGAAGCTTTCTTT
D gene: TRBD1
J gene: TRBJ1-1
clone size: .
V gene: TRBV7-9

CDR3 protein: CSVEVGASLSYEQYF
CDR3 DNA: TGCAGCGTTGAAGTGGGGGCGTCATTGTCCTACGAGCAGTACTTC
D gene: .
J gene: TRBJ2-7
clone size: .
V gene: TRBV29-1

CDR3 protein: CASRFRDTPNYGYTF
CDR3 DNA: TGTGCCAGCAGGTTCCGGGACACTCCAAACTATGGCTACACCTTC
D gene: .
J gene: TRBJ1-2
clone size: .
V gene: TRBV9

CDR3 protein: CASSERDQPQHF
CDR3 DNA: TGTGCCAGCAGTGAGCGAGATCAGCCCCAGCATTTT
D gene: .
J gene: TRBJ1-5
clone size: .
V gene: TRBV6-1

CDR3 protein: CASSYGTGGNTEAFF
CDR3 DNA: TGTGCCAGCAGCTACGGGACAGGGGGGAACACTGAAGCTTTCTTT
D gene: TRBD1
J gene: TRBJ1-1
clone size: .
V gene: TRBV5-4

CDR3 protein: CAWSLGLAGVADTQYF
CDR3 DNA: TGTGCCTGGAGTCTAGGACTAGCGGGAGTGGCAGATACGCAGTATTTT
D gene: TRBD2
J gene: TRBJ2-3
clone size: .
V gene: TRBV30

CDR3 protein: CSVGVNTEAFF
CDR3 DNA: TGCAGTGTAGGGGTGAACACTGAAGCTTTCTTT
D gene: .
J gene: TRBJ1-1
clone size: .
V gene: TRBV20-1

CDR3 protein: CASSVARGQGSLTGELFF
CDR3 DNA: TGTGCCAGCAGCGTAGCTCGCGGACAGGGTTCTTTAACCGGGGAGCTGTTTTTT
D gene: TRBD1
J gene: TRBJ2-2
clone size: .
V gene: TRBV9

CDR3 protein: CASSFLADEQFF
CDR3 DNA: TGTGCCAGCAGCTTTCTAGCTGATGAGCAGTTCTTC
D gene: .
J gene: TRBJ2-1
clone size: .
V gene: TRBV7-9

CDR3 protein: CASSYSSRGPQPQHF
CDR3 DNA: TGTGCCAGCAGTTACAGTAGCAGGGGGCCTCAGCCCCAGCATTTT
D gene: TRBD1
J gene: TRBJ1-5
clone size: .
V gene: TRBV6-5

CDR3 protein: CAWSGRGQPQHF
CDR3 DNA: TGTGCCTGGAGTGGACGGGGTCAGCCCCAGCATTTT
D gene: .
J gene: TRBJ1-5
clone size: .
V gene: TRBV30

CDR3 protein: CASSLAGRNYGYTF
CDR3 DNA: TGTGCCAGCAGTTTGGCAGGGCGGAACTATGGCTACACCTTC
D gene: .
J gene: TRBJ1-2
clone size: .
V gene: TRBV6-6

CDR3 protein: CASSAGYEQYF
CDR3 DNA: TGTGCCAGCAGCGCGGGCTACGAGCAGTACTTC
D gene: .
J gene: TRBJ2-7
clone size: .
V gene: TRBV27

CDR3 protein: CASSVDWNTEAFF
CDR3 DNA: TGTGCCAGCAGCGTAGACTGGAACACTGAAGCTTTCTTT
D gene: .
J gene: TRBJ1-1
clone size: .
V gene: TRBV9

CDR3 protein: CAIRGAGDTGELFF
CDR3 DNA: TGTGCCATCAGGGGCGCCGGGGACACCGGGGAGCTGTTTTTT
D gene: .
J gene: TRBJ2-2
clone size: .
V gene: TRBV10-3

CDR3 protein: CASSRWRFDIQYF
CDR3 DNA: TGTGCCAGCAGCCGCTGGAGGTTTGACATTCAGTACTTC
D gene: .
J gene: TRBJ2-4
clone size: .
V gene: TRBV6-5

CDR3 protein: CASSLNVWTSGRASYEQYF
CDR3 DNA: TGTGCCAGCAGCTTAAACGTATGGACTAGCGGGAGGGCGTCCTACGAGCAGTACTTC
D gene: TRBD2
J gene: TRBJ2-7
clone size: .
V gene: TRBV7-2

CDR3 protein: CGTGVGEQYF
CDR3 DNA: TGTGGGACAGGGGTCGGCGAGCAGTACTTC
D gene: TRBD1
J gene: TRBJ2-7
clone size: .
V gene: TRBV6-1

CDR3 protein: CASSDLATYEQYF
CDR3 DNA: TGTGCCAGCAGTGATTTAGCGACCTACGAGCAGTACTTC
D gene: .
J gene: TRBJ2-7
clone size: .
V gene: TRBV6-5

CDR3 protein: CASSVQRGLNTEAFF
CDR3 DNA: TGTGCCAGCAGCGTCCAGAGGGGGCTTAACACTGAAGCTTTCTTT
D gene: TRBD1
J gene: TRBJ1-1
clone size: .
V gene: TRBV9

CDR3 protein: CASSLNSGSYNEQFF
CDR3 DNA: TGCGCCAGCAGCCTTAATAGCGGGAGCTACAATGAGCAGTTCTTC
D gene: TRBD2
J gene: TRBJ2-1
clone size: .
V gene: TRBV5-1

CDR3 protein: CASSLAGTGGSPFF
CDR3 DNA: TGTGCCAGCAGCTTAGCCGGGACAGGGGGCTCCCCTTTCTTT
D gene: TRBD1
J gene: TRBJ1-1
clone size: few
V gene: TRBV7-6

CDR3 protein: CASSPEAVAAETQYF
CDR3 DNA: TGTGCCAGCAGCCCCGAAGCGGTGGCGGCCGAGACCCAGTACTTC
D gene: .
J gene: TRBJ2-5
clone size: .
V gene: TRBV9

CDR3 protein: CASSLNPGTPYEQYF
CDR3 DNA: TGCGCCAGCAGCTTGAACCCCGGGACACCCTACGAGCAGTACTTC
D gene: .
J gene: TRBJ2-7
clone size: .
V gene: TRBV5-1

CDR3 protein: CASSFDPGYILVGAFF
CDR3 DNA: TGTGCCAGCAGCTTCGATCCAGGCTATATCCTGGTTGGAGCTTTCTTT
D gene: .
J gene: TRBJ1-1
clone size: .
V gene: TRBV7-2

CDR3 protein: CASSFRDYNEQFF
CDR3 DNA: TGTGCCAGCAGCTTCCGGGACTACAATGAGCAGTTCTTC
D gene: .
J gene: TRBJ2-1
clone size: once
V gene: TRBV7-6

CDR3 protein: CASDRIRETQYF
CDR3 DNA: TGTGCCTCGGACAGGATTAGGGAGACCCAGTACTTC
D gene: TRBD1
J gene: TRBJ2-5
clone size: .
V gene: TRBV30

CDR3 protein: CASSLGGAGAGEQFF
CDR3 DNA: TGTGCCAGCAGCTTAGGCGGGGCTGGGGCGGGTGAGCAGTTCTTC
D gene: .
J gene: TRBJ2-1
clone size: .
V gene: TRBV11-3

CDR3 protein: CASSTFRGQETQYF
CDR3 DNA: TGTGCTAGCAGCACGTTCAGGGGACAAGAGACCCAGTACTTC
D gene: .
J gene: TRBJ2-5
clone size: .
V gene: TRBV7-7

CDR3 protein: CASSNRTGGRNEKLFF
CDR3 DNA: TGTGCCAGTAGTAATAGGACAGGGGGAAGGAATGAAAAACTGTTTTTT
D gene: TRBD1
J gene: TRBJ1-4
clone size: .
V gene: TRBV19

CDR3 protein: CASSFPTDPYGYTF
CDR3 DNA: TGTGCCAGTAGTTTCCCGACAGATCCCTATGGCTACACCTTC
D gene: .
J gene: TRBJ1-2
clone size: .
V gene: TRBV19

CDR3 protein: CASSSGGQFSYEQYF
CDR3 DNA: TGTGCCAGCAGCAGCGGGGGGCAGTTCTCCTACGAGCAGTACTTC
D gene: TRBD2
J gene: TRBJ2-7
clone size: .
V gene: TRBV9

CDR3 protein: CASTPTGNTEAFF
CDR3 DNA: TGTGCCAGCACCCCGACGGGTAACACTGAAGCTTTCTTT
D gene: .
J gene: TRBJ1-1
clone size: once
V gene: TRBV7-9

CDR3 protein: CASSLMGAQPQHF
CDR3 DNA: TGTGCCAGCAGTTTAATGGGAGCTCAGCCCCAGCATTTT
D gene: .
J gene: TRBJ1-5
clone size: .
V gene: TRBV27

CDR3 protein: CASSPYTGSVPYEQYF
CDR3 DNA: TGTGCCAGCTCACCATATACAGGGTCGGTTCCCTACGAGCAGTACTTC
D gene: .
J gene: TRBJ2-7
clone size: .
V gene: TRBV18

CDR3 protein: CASSGPDTGGYTF
CDR3 DNA: TGTGCCAGCAGTGGTCCGGACACGGGTGGCTACACCTTC
D gene: .
J gene: TRBJ1-2
clone size: .
V gene: TRBV2

CDR3 protein: CASSYSPMGQGREAFF
CDR3 DNA: TGTGCCAGCAGTTACTCTCCCATGGGACAGGGCAGGGAAGCTTTCTTT
D gene: TRBD1
J gene: TRBJ1-1
clone size: .
V gene: TRBV6-6

CDR3 protein: CASSRGQNNQPQHF
CDR3 DNA: TGTGCCAGCAGCCGTGGACAGAACAATCAGCCCCAGCATTTT
D gene: .
J gene: TRBJ1-5
clone size: .
V gene: TRBV14

CDR3 protein: CASSEGQLNTEAFF
CDR3 DNA: TGTGCCAGCAGTGAGGGACAGCTAAACACTGAAGCTTTCTTT
D gene: TRBD1
J gene: TRBJ1-1
clone size: .
V gene: TRBV2

CDR3 protein: CAWSPASGFAYEQYF
CDR3 DNA: TGTGCCTGGAGTCCCGCTAGCGGGTTCGCCTACGAGCAGTACTTC
D gene: TRBD2
J gene: TRBJ2-7
clone size: .
V gene: TRBV30

CDR3 protein: CASSYLGQGEYEQYF
CDR3 DNA: TGTGCCAGCAGTTACCTGGGACAGGGCGAATACGAGCAGTACTTC
D gene: TRBD1
J gene: TRBJ2-7
clone size: .
V gene: TRBV6-5

CDR3 protein: CASSDLLLAGEGHEQFF
CDR3 DNA: TGTGCCAGCAGCGATCTACTACTAGCGGGAGAGGGCCATGAGCAGTTCTTC
D gene: TRBD2
J gene: TRBJ2-1
clone size: .
V gene: TRBV11-3

CDR3 protein: CAISESRKGMATNEKLFF
CDR3 DNA: TGTGCCATCAGTGAGTCGAGGAAGGGGATGGCAACTAATGAAAAACTGTTTTTT
D gene: .
J gene: TRBJ1-4
clone size: .
V gene: TRBV10-3

CDR3 protein: CASSLAPAYEQYF
CDR3 DNA: TGTGCCAGCAGCTTAGCGCCGGCCTACGAGCAGTACTTC
D gene: .
J gene: TRBJ2-7
clone size: once
V gene: TRBV7-2

CDR3 protein: CASSEGVREQFF
CDR3 DNA: TGTGCCAGCAGTGAAGGAGTGCGTGAGCAGTTCTTC
D gene: .
J gene: TRBJ2-1
clone size: .
V gene: TRBV6-1

CDR3 protein: CAWRGTGAGGYTF
CDR3 DNA: TGTGCCTGGAGAGGGACAGGGGCTGGCGGCTACACCTTC
D gene: TRBD1
J gene: TRBJ1-2
clone size: .
V gene: TRBV30

CDR3 protein: CAIRPDWNQPQHF
CDR3 DNA: TGTGCCATCAGACCGGACTGGAATCAGCCCCAGCATTTT
D gene: .
J gene: TRBJ1-5
clone size: few
V gene: TRBV10-3

CDR3 protein: CAISGTANSNQPQHF
CDR3 DNA: TGTGCCATCAGTGGGACAGCTAATAGCAATCAGCCCCAGCATTTT
D gene: .
J gene: TRBJ1-5
clone size: once
V gene: TRBV10-3

CDR3 protein: CASRGSSTEAFF
CDR3 DNA: TGTGCCAGCAGGGGCTCAAGCACTGAAGCTTTCTTT
D gene: .
J gene: TRBJ1-1
clone size: .
V gene: TRBV2

CDR3 protein: CAWSVAELYNEQFF
CDR3 DNA: TGTGCCTGGAGTGTAGCGGAGCTCTACAATGAGCAGTTCTTC
D gene: .
J gene: TRBJ2-1
clone size: .
V gene: TRBV30

CDR3 protein: CASTNPGQPYEQYF
CDR3 DNA: TGTGCCAGCACCAATCCGGGACAGCCTTACGAGCAGTACTTC
D gene: TRBD1
J gene: TRBJ2-7
clone size: .
V gene: TRBV6-6

CDR3 protein: CASSGQHTEAFF
CDR3 DNA: TGTGCCAGCAGCGGACAGCACACTGAAGCTTTCTTT
D gene: .
J gene: TRBJ1-1
clone size: .
V gene: TRBV5-5

CDR3 protein: CATRGLTEAFF
CDR3 DNA: TGTGCCACAAGGGGGCTGACTGAAGCTTTCTTT
D gene: TRBD1
J gene: TRBJ1-1
clone size: .
V gene: TRBV28

CDR3 protein: CASSPLRAASSYEQYF
CDR3 DNA: TGTGCCAGCAGCCCCCTAAGAGCGGCTAGCTCCTACGAGCAGTACTTC
D gene: .
J gene: TRBJ2-7
clone size: .
V gene: TRBV7-3